These T cell receptor beta chains were read from a single sample in a study of cytomegalovirus exposure and HLA in healthy donors. Produced via immunoSEQ multiplex PCR; TCRdb's table is partial and in-frame only. The repertoire consists of more than 110,000 clones, with around 77% occurring once and the leading ten covering more than 4.5%. Material for sequencing was PBMCs. The receptors were gathered from a woman between 45 and 65 years old in good health and CMV-seronegative. Both conserved end residues are part of each CDR3. The D gene is left open where the match is weak. For some rows the clone size is stated as once, few or many, or as a class when expanded; others skip it.

clone_size	v_call	j_call	d_call	cdr3_aa	cdr3_nt
few	TRBV2	TRBJ1-1	NA	CASSLGLNTEAFF	TGTGCCAGCAGTCTGGGACTCAACACTGAAGCTTTCTTT
NA	TRBV5-1	TRBJ2-3	TRBD2	CASSSGLAGGMADTQYF	TGCGCCAGCAGCTCCGGACTAGCGGGGGGTATGGCAGATACGCAGTATTTT
NA	TRBV6-1	TRBJ1-2	TRBD1	CASSVGQGANYGYTF	TGTGCCAGCAGTGTGGGACAGGGGGCGAACTATGGCTACACCTTC
NA	TRBV7-8	TRBJ2-7	TRBD2	CASSLLAGGGAHEQYF	TGTGCCAGCAGCCTATTAGCTGGCGGGGGGGCCCACGAGCAGTACTTC
NA	TRBV28	TRBJ2-3	NA	CASSPIGTQADTQYF	TGTGCCAGCAGTCCAATAGGGACTCAGGCGGATACGCAGTATTTT
NA	TRBV27	TRBJ2-1	TRBD2	CASSLGGKAGGYNEQFF	TGTGCCAGCAGTTTGGGTGGGAAAGCGGGGGGTTACAATGAGCAGTTCTTC
NA	TRBV19	TRBJ2-3	TRBD2	CASTYTSGGSTDTQYF	TGTGCCAGTACCTATACTAGCGGGGGGAGCACAGATACGCAGTATTTT
NA	TRBV7-2	TRBJ2-3	TRBD2	CASSLDGTIHTQYF	TGTGCCAGCAGCTTAGACGGGACTATTCATACGCAGTATTTT
NA	TRBV5-4	TRBJ2-3	TRBD2	CASSYDSGGARDTQYF	TGTGCCAGCAGCTATGATAGCGGGGGGGCGAGAGATACGCAGTATTTT
NA	TRBV19	TRBJ1-6	NA	CASSIYGGKSPLHF	TGTGCCAGTAGTATTTACGGGGGAAAATCACCCCTCCACTTT
NA	TRBV7-6	TRBJ1-2	TRBD1	CASSLGGTGDGYTF	TGTGCCAGCAGCTTAGGTGGGACAGGGGATGGCTACACCTTC
NA	TRBV18	TRBJ2-1	NA	CASRGRDYNEQFF	TGTGCCAGCCGGGGTCGAGACTACAATGAGCAGTTCTTC
NA	TRBV9	TRBJ2-1	TRBD2	CASSAGLAGGLADEQFF	TGTGCCAGCAGCGCTGGACTAGCGGGGGGGCTTGCTGATGAGCAGTTCTTC
NA	TRBV5-1	TRBJ2-7	TRBD2	CASSLRRGVAYEQYF	TGCGCCAGCAGCTTGCGCCGGGGGGTCGCCTACGAGCAGTACTTC
NA	TRBV18	TRBJ2-5	NA	CASTRTPQETQYF	TGTGCCAGCACGCGGACTCCCCAAGAGACCCAGTACTTC
once	TRBV4-1	TRBJ2-7	NA	CASSQESRSVYEQYF	TGCGCCAGCAGCCAAGAATCTAGATCGGTCTACGAGCAGTACTTC